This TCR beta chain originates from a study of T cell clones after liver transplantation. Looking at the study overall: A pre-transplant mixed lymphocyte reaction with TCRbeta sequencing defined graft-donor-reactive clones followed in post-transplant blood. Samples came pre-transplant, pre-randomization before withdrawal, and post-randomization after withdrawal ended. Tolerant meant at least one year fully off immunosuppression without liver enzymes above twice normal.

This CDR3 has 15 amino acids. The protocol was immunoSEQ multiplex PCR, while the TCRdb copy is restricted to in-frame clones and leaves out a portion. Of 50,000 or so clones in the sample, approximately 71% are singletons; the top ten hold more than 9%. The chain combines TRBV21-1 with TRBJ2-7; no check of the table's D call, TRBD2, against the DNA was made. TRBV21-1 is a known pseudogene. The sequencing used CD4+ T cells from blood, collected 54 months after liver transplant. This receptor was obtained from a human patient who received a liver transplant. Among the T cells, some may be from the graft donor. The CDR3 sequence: CASSKCWGDPYEQYF. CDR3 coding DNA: TGTGCCAGCAGCAAATGTTGGGGGGATCCCTACGAGCAGTACTTC.